Listed below are T cell receptor beta chains from one sample, sequenced in a study of T cell repertoires in cytomegalovirus infection. A single record per CDR3 protein comes from TCRdb applying MiXCR to the reads. Here the sample spans around 740,000 distinct CDR3 sequences, about 40% being singletons. The sample was PBMCs. These receptors all stem from a human donor in good health (CMV status not recorded). Some clones in this sample may be carry-over from other donors' samples. CDR3s include the opening cysteine and the closing phenylalanine or tryptophan. The D gene is left open where the match is weak. Size values are once, few and many counts, or a class for expanded clones, and some rows have none.

CDR3nt: TGTGCCAGCCGCCAGTCGGGACAGGGAGGCCGGGAGCTGTTTTTT; CDR3aa: CASRQSGQGGRELFF; v_gene: TRBV6-1; d_gene: TRBD1; j_gene: TRBJ2-2; abundance: .
CDR3nt: TGTGCCAGCAGCTTAGATGAGGACAGTAACACTGAAGCTTTCTTT; CDR3aa: CASSLDEDSNTEAFF; v_gene: TRBV7-6; d_gene: .; j_gene: TRBJ1-1; abundance: .
CDR3nt: TGTGCCAGCAGCTTTCGGACACCCCGGGAGACCCAGTACTTC; CDR3aa: CASSFRTPRETQYF; v_gene: TRBV11-2; d_gene: .; j_gene: TRBJ2-5; abundance: .
CDR3nt: TGTGCCAGTAGTATCGAGCCGTATAATTCACCCCTCCACTTT; CDR3aa: CASSIEPYNSPLHF; v_gene: TRBV19; d_gene: .; j_gene: TRBJ1-6; abundance: once
CDR3nt: TGTGCCAGCAGAAGACAGAGCCTCAATCAGCCCCAGCCTTTT; CDR3aa: CASRRQSLNQPQPF; v_gene: TRBV28; d_gene: .; j_gene: TRBJ1-5; abundance: .
CDR3nt: TGTGCCAGCAGCCTAAAACCGTTCCTAGCGCGGAGCACAGATACGAAGTATTTT; CDR3aa: CASSLKPFLARSTDTKYF; v_gene: TRBV6-2/TRBV6-3; d_gene: .; j_gene: TRBJ2-3; abundance: .
CDR3nt: TGCAGTGTTTCGCAGTCGAACACCGGGGAGCTGTTTTTT; CDR3aa: CSVSQSNTGELFF; v_gene: TRBV20-1; d_gene: .; j_gene: TRBJ2-2; abundance: few
CDR3nt: TGTGCCAGTATTCGGCCGGCAGAGAGACTGAACACTGAAGCTTTCTTT; CDR3aa: CASIRPAERLNTEAFF; v_gene: TRBV28; d_gene: .; j_gene: TRBJ1-1; abundance: .
CDR3nt: TGTGCCAGCAGTTTCGTGGACAGGGTCGGATCTTTCTTT; CDR3aa: CASSFVDRVGSFF; v_gene: TRBV25-1; d_gene: TRBD1; j_gene: TRBJ1-1; abundance: .
CDR3nt: TGTGCCAGCAGTTCCTGGACTAGCGGGAGTGGGCAAGAGACCCAGTACTTC; CDR3aa: CASSSWTSGSGQETQYF; v_gene: TRBV28; d_gene: TRBD2; j_gene: TRBJ2-5; abundance: .
CDR3nt: TGTGCCAGCTCACCAATCTTGTCAGTTGGGACAGGGGATTCACCCCTCCACTTT; CDR3aa: CASSPILSVGTGDSPLHF; v_gene: TRBV18; d_gene: TRBD1; j_gene: TRBJ1-6; abundance: .
CDR3nt: TGTGCCAGCAGCTTAGATCTTCTAGCGGGCCCTGCCTCCTACAATGAGCAGTTCTTC; CDR3aa: CASSLDLLAGPASYNEQFF; v_gene: TRBV11-2; d_gene: TRBD2; j_gene: TRBJ2-1; abundance: few
CDR3nt: TGTGCCAGCAGCCCGGGTCTAGCAAGCACAGATACGCAGTATTTT; CDR3aa: CASSPGLASTDTQYF; v_gene: TRBV7-9; d_gene: .; j_gene: TRBJ2-3; abundance: few
CDR3nt: TGTGCCAGCAGCCCCACGGCCTCGGCAGTCACTGAAGCTTTCTTT; CDR3aa: CASSPTASAVTEAFF; v_gene: TRBV7-6; d_gene: .; j_gene: TRBJ1-1; abundance: many
CDR3nt: TGTGCCAGCAGCCCCCAGACCGGACTAGCGGGACCCTACGAGCAGTACTTC; CDR3aa: CASSPQTGLAGPYEQYF; v_gene: TRBV7-2; d_gene: TRBD2; j_gene: TRBJ2-7; abundance: few
CDR3nt: TGTGCCAGCAGCTTAAGTCATTACAATGAGCAGTTCTTC; CDR3aa: CASSLSHYNEQFF; v_gene: TRBV7-8; d_gene: .; j_gene: TRBJ2-1; abundance: .
CDR3nt: TGTGCCAGCAGCCTGGGACAGCTTAGAAGGAACACTGAAGCTTTCTTT; CDR3aa: CASSLGQLRRNTEAFF; v_gene: TRBV7-9; d_gene: TRBD1; j_gene: TRBJ1-1; abundance: .
CDR3nt: TGTGCCAGCTCACCACAACAGAACGATAATTCACCCCTCCACTTT; CDR3aa: CASSPQQNDNSPLHF; v_gene: TRBV18; d_gene: .; j_gene: TRBJ1-6; abundance: few
CDR3nt: TGTGCCAGCCGCGAAAGACAGCTCGGGGACACTGAAGCTTTCTTT; CDR3aa: CASRERQLGDTEAFF; v_gene: TRBV11-2; d_gene: .; j_gene: TRBJ1-1; abundance: .
CDR3nt: TGTGCCAGCAGTTACGGACATAACACCGGGGAGCTGTTTTTT; CDR3aa: CASSYGHNTGELFF; v_gene: TRBV6-5; d_gene: .; j_gene: TRBJ2-2; abundance: .
CDR3nt: TGTGCCAGCAGTGTCGGACAGGTCAAGAACTATGGCTACACCTTC; CDR3aa: CASSVGQVKNYGYTF; v_gene: TRBV6-1; d_gene: TRBD1; j_gene: TRBJ1-2; abundance: .
CDR3nt: TGTGCCAGCAGCTTAGAGGGCAGGGATGACTACGAGCAGTACTTC; CDR3aa: CASSLEGRDDYEQYF; v_gene: TRBV11-2; d_gene: .; j_gene: TRBJ2-7; abundance: once
CDR3nt: TGTGCCAGCAGCTTCGGACAGAACAAGGCAAGGGCGAGCTCCTATAATTCACCCCTCCACTTT; CDR3aa: CASSFGQNKARASSYNSPLHF; v_gene: TRBV7-2; d_gene: .; j_gene: TRBJ1-6; abundance: few
CDR3nt: TGTGCCAGCAGCTTAGCCTCCCTAGCGGGAGGTTACAATGAGCAGTTCTTC; CDR3aa: CASSLASLAGGYNEQFF; v_gene: TRBV7-4; d_gene: TRBD2; j_gene: TRBJ2-1; abundance: .
CDR3nt: TGTGCCAGCAGGAAGGGGACAGGTTTCTCTTCACCCCTCCACTTT; CDR3aa: CASRKGTGFSSPLHF; v_gene: TRBV7-2; d_gene: TRBD1; j_gene: TRBJ1-6; abundance: many
CDR3nt: TGTGCCAGCAGCCCTCGGACAGGGTGGCCCAATGAAAAACTGTTTTTT; CDR3aa: CASSPRTGWPNEKLFF; v_gene: TRBV11-2; d_gene: TRBD1; j_gene: TRBJ1-4; abundance: .
CDR3nt: TGTGCCAGTAGTATAGGGGCCGGTTCCTCCACCGAGACCCAGTACTTC; CDR3aa: CASSIGAGSSTETQYF; v_gene: TRBV19; d_gene: .; j_gene: TRBJ2-5; abundance: few
CDR3nt: TGTGCCAGCAGAGTAGCGGGGGGGGATAACTACAATGAGCAGTTCTTC; CDR3aa: CASRVAGGDNYNEQFF; v_gene: TRBV7-8; d_gene: TRBD2; j_gene: TRBJ2-1; abundance: few
CDR3nt: TGCAGTGCTCGGAGGGGGGGGTCAGATACGCAGTATTTT; CDR3aa: CSARRGGSDTQYF; v_gene: TRBV20-1; d_gene: .; j_gene: TRBJ2-3; abundance: .
CDR3nt: TGTGCCAGCAGTCCGGGACCGGGATTCGGGAAACTGTTTTTT; CDR3aa: CASSPGPGFGKLFF; v_gene: TRBV12-3/TRBV12-4; d_gene: .; j_gene: TRBJ1-4; abundance: few
CDR3nt: TGTGCCAGCAGCACAGGGCCTGGAAACACCATATATTTT; CDR3aa: CASSTGPGNTIYF; v_gene: TRBV6-1; d_gene: .; j_gene: TRBJ1-3; abundance: few
CDR3nt: TGTGCCAGCAGCTTGGACCCCTATGGCTACACCTTC; CDR3aa: CASSLDPYGYTF; v_gene: TRBV7-8; d_gene: .; j_gene: TRBJ1-2; abundance: many
CDR3nt: TGTGCCAGCAGCTTAGAACTGGCCGGACTACCATGGAGGAATGAGCAGTTCTTC; CDR3aa: CASSLELAGLPWRNEQFF; v_gene: TRBV7-6; d_gene: .; j_gene: TRBJ2-1; abundance: .
CDR3nt: TGTGCCAGCAGTTTGGGGGGAGGGATAACTAATGAAAAACTGTTTTTT; CDR3aa: CASSLGGGITNEKLFF; v_gene: TRBV28; d_gene: .; j_gene: TRBJ1-4; abundance: few
CDR3nt: TGTGCCAGCAGTTGGGGAGGAGGAAACAATGAGCAGTTCTTC; CDR3aa: CASSWGGGNNEQFF; v_gene: TRBV6-2/TRBV6-3; d_gene: .; j_gene: TRBJ2-1; abundance: .
CDR3nt: TGTGCCAGCAGGGGAACACCCATCCCAGCCGAGCAGTACTTC; CDR3aa: CASRGTPIPAEQYF; v_gene: TRBV6-6; d_gene: .; j_gene: TRBJ2-7; abundance: once
CDR3nt: TGTGCCAGCAGCTCCAGCAGTGGGCTCACTGAAGCTTTCTTT; CDR3aa: CASSSSSGLTEAFF; v_gene: TRBV7-4; d_gene: .; j_gene: TRBJ1-1; abundance: .
CDR3nt: TGTGCCAGCAGTTCTCGGGGGCTGGGGGAGCAGTACTTC; CDR3aa: CASSSRGLGEQYF; v_gene: TRBV6-1; d_gene: .; j_gene: TRBJ2-7; abundance: .
CDR3nt: TGTGCCATCAGTGAGTCGGCTATAGCCGGGACAGGGTTCTCTGGGGCCAACGTCCTGACTTTC; CDR3aa: CAISESAIAGTGFSGANVLTF; v_gene: TRBV10-3; d_gene: TRBD1; j_gene: TRBJ2-6; abundance: .
CDR3nt: TGTGCCAGCAGCCAAAACCAGGGCACTGAAGCTTTCTTT; CDR3aa: CASSQNQGTEAFF; v_gene: TRBV4-2; d_gene: .; j_gene: TRBJ1-1; abundance: .
CDR3nt: TGTGCCAGCAGGACTGACAGGCCGTTACCCTACGAGCAGTACTTC; CDR3aa: CASRTDRPLPYEQYF; v_gene: TRBV28; d_gene: .; j_gene: TRBJ2-7; abundance: few
CDR3nt: TGTGCCAGCAAACGGGGTGTCTATAGCAATCAGCCCCAGCATTTT; CDR3aa: CASKRGVYSNQPQHF; v_gene: TRBV6-1; d_gene: .; j_gene: TRBJ1-5; abundance: few
CDR3nt: TGTGCCAGCAGCTTAGTGGTACGGTCCTCCTACAATGAGCAGTTCTTC; CDR3aa: CASSLVVRSSYNEQFF; v_gene: TRBV11-1; d_gene: .; j_gene: TRBJ2-1; abundance: many
CDR3nt: TGTGCCAGCAGCTTGAATCCCGGACCCTCCGGGGCAGATACGCAGTATTTT; CDR3aa: CASSLNPGPSGADTQYF; v_gene: TRBV5-6; d_gene: .; j_gene: TRBJ2-3; abundance: .
CDR3nt: TGTGCCAGCAGCTTAGATCCGGGAGACCAAGAGACCCAGTACTTC; CDR3aa: CASSLDPGDQETQYF; v_gene: TRBV11-2; d_gene: .; j_gene: TRBJ2-5; abundance: .
CDR3nt: TGTGCCAGCAGCCCTCCTACCGGGGCAAAGAACACTGAAGCTTTCTTT; CDR3aa: CASSPPTGAKNTEAFF; v_gene: TRBV11-1; d_gene: .; j_gene: TRBJ1-1; abundance: few
CDR3nt: TGTGCCAGCAGTTTAGCGGGTTCTCCACCAGAGACCCAGTACTTC; CDR3aa: CASSLAGSPPETQYF; v_gene: TRBV12-3/TRBV12-4; d_gene: .; j_gene: TRBJ2-5; abundance: few
CDR3nt: TGTGCCAGCAGCTTCGCGGGGGACCCATCGGGGTATGGCTACACCTTC; CDR3aa: CASSFAGDPSGYGYTF; v_gene: TRBV28; d_gene: .; j_gene: TRBJ1-2; abundance: many
CDR3nt: TGTGCCAGCATGCCGCAGGGCCTCGGAGGCTACACCTTC; CDR3aa: CASMPQGLGGYTF; v_gene: TRBV27; d_gene: .; j_gene: TRBJ1-2; abundance: many
CDR3nt: TGTGCCAGCAGCTTAGTACCCTTCGGGGCAGATACGCAGTATTTT; CDR3aa: CASSLVPFGADTQYF; v_gene: TRBV7-6; d_gene: .; j_gene: TRBJ2-3; abundance: .